This TCR beta chain was captured by sequencing in a study of blood T cells in healthy people across ages (dated by TCRdb to between 2015 and 2016). With regard to the full study: In model experiments, roughly one uniquely barcoded TCR beta cDNA molecule per two T cells was captured by template switching. To track age-related changes in TCR beta repertoire diversity, the study relied on deep sequencing normalized with unique cDNA molecular identifiers. The donors were split into four age groups: young (average about 15 years), middle-aged (about 40), aged (more than 60) and long-lived (about 74). The study analyzed two additional independent replicas of 1 million unique cDNA reads from the same blood draw for two donors, one aged 18 to 30 and one aged 80 or older.

In its sample, this clonotype was seen once. Its target antigen remains unknown. Per-base qualities were not stored, and no clone one base away is much larger. Receptors were amplified or captured by 5' RACE. This sample was sequenced with an Illumina HiSeq 2500. The second PCR ran for roughly 6 to 11 cycles and used a J-beta primer mix along with a sample-barcoded 5' primer. A template-switch 5' adaptor carrying 12 random nucleotides introduced a unique molecular identifier onto each TCR beta cDNA molecule. Each sample yielded at least 2.5 million CDR3-containing paired-end reads. The Mint cDNA synthesis kit, primed by a TRBC-specific oligonucleotide, was used to synthesize first-strand cDNA from all RNA. After uracil-DNA glycosylase treatment, a first 18-cycle PCR used universal primers M1SS and BC2_uni_R on all cDNA. The authors' pipeline ran thus. For normalization, 1 million high-quality reads were randomly selected from each sample, with every read carrying a distinct molecular identifier. Reads sharing molecular identifiers were discarded rather than binned into consensus sequences. CDR3 identification, clonotype clustering and error correction used MiTCR with a Q25 quality threshold and the strictest error-elimination algorithm. A nonparametric unseen species model using Euler transformation provided a lower-bound estimate of total TCR beta diversity. The public reads were reprocessed in TCRdb via fastp at Q25 and MiXCR, keeping in-frame beta chains. Entries that share a CDR3 protein sequence are merged under the most common genes and DNA. It is TCRdb's table, rather than the study itself, that gives the V and J calls and clone size. The sample data list 800,000 to 1,300,000 distinct CDR3 sequences, and about 25% of these were observed just once. The ten most abundant clones make up 0.65% to 0.95% of the sample.

The V end gives up 1 base and the J end 2 bases, leaving 7 bases in the junction not matched to a gene. CDR1 and CDR2 are read off the germline V gene as SGHRS and YFSETQ. The CDR3 has 16 amino acids, counting the end cysteine and phenylalanine. Left in the record is the CDR3 DNA by itself, 48 bases read in frame from the first base. The roughly 39 donors, aged about 6 to 95 years, were systemically healthy Caucasian individuals from Russia. About 9.1 milliliters of peripheral blood were collected from each donor into EDTA-treated Vacutainer tubes. Ficoll-Paque density-gradient centrifugation was used to isolate PBMCs, with at least 6 million per sample. Total RNA was extracted from PBMCs with Trizol reagent, with at least 5.5 micrograms obtained per sample. The percentages of naive CD45RAhigh/CD27high T cells were determined by flow cytometry on a PBMC aliquot from every donor. Study-wide conclusions, independent of this receptor: Compared with the aged group, the long-lived group had more naive CD4+ T cells, fewer expanded clones and increased TCR diversity, a pattern suggesting age selection. As age increased, observed TCR beta diversity per million T cells dropped in a roughly linear way, and a significant reduction was already evident by age roughly 40. Total diversity estimates from one million sequenced T cells were considered lower bounds and underestimates. Because donor CMV infection status was unknown, age-related changes in expanded clonotypes were potentially confounded. Observed TCR beta diversity correlated strongly with the percentage of naive T cells measured by flow cytometry. Bulk unsorted PBMC profiling prevented conclusive comparison of naive and antigen-experienced compartments.

The sample also formed part of further work on T cells of mothers and their children. As the second study states: Nine systemically healthy Caucasian individuals, comprising three mothers and their six children, were included as donors. cDNA synthesis consumed the entire amount of extracted RNA, loaded at about 1.5 ug RNA in each 15 ul reaction. In the second PCR, the M1S primer introduced both the sample barcodes and 2-4 random nucleotides. Over 8 million TCR beta CDR3 reads were obtained for each mother, and about 3 million reads were obtained for each child. TCR recombination output is similarly shaped by thymic selection in related and unrelated pairs, with a minor effect exerted by inherited differences. Normalized repertoire overlap was always slightly but never significantly higher in related than unrelated mother-child pairs. No persistent microchimeric T cell clones were detected, at a sensitivity of 80 to 100 clones per million clonotypes. In the study, deep NGS was used to compare the TCR beta repertoires of mothers and children, and features distinguishing related mother-child pairs from unrelated individuals were sought. Mothers averaged about 40 +/- 4 years of age and children averaged around 10 +/- 4 years. After adapter ligation was performed with NEBNext reagents, the libraries were sequenced on an Illumina HiSeq 2000 with 100+100 nt paired-end reads. To prevent cross-contamination, the mother and child libraries were prepared a month apart and were sequenced in separate runs. Between roughly 500,000 and 2,300,000 distinct TCR beta clonotypes were identified per donor. Naive TCR beta clonotypes were estimated from low-frequency clonotypes matched to each donor's FACS-determined naive share, without sorting.

The TCR originated in a girl under 10 years old in good health. The source material was blood. This chain is built from TRBV5-1 and TRBJ2-3; 7 central nucleotides agree with TRBD1. The DNA reads TGCGCCAGCAGCTTGAACGGTGGACAGGTCACAGATACGCAGTATTTT. Translated, this gives CASSLNGGQVTDTQYF. Outside the CDR3, residues come from the reference TRBV5-1 and TRBJ2-3 proteins, so the full variable domain is: KAGVTQTPRYLIKTRGQQVTLSCSPISGHRSVSWYQQTPGQGLQFLFEYFSETQRNKGNFPGRFSGRQFSNSRSEMNVSTLELGDSALYLCASSLNGGQVTDTQYFGPGTRLTVL.